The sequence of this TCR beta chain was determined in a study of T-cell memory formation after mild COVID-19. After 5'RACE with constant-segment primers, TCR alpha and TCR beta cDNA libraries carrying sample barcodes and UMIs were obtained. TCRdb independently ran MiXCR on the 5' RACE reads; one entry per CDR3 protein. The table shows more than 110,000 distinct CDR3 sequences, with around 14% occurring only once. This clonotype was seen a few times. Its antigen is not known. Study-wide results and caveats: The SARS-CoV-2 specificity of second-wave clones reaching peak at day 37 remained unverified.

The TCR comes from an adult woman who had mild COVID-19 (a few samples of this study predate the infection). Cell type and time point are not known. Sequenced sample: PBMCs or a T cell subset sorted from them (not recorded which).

In nucleotides, the CDR3 is TGTGCCAGCAGTCCGGTCCCTTGGCCTAGCGGGGGGGACAATGAGCAGTTCTTC. It translates to CASSPVPWPSGGDNEQFF. The chain joins TRBV2 to TRBJ2-1; 12 bases align to TRBD2. The CDR3 loop spans 18 amino acids. Germline CDR1 SNHLY, CDR2 FYNNEI. V lost 5 bases to trimming and J lost 5 bases; unmatched junction nucleotides: 13.